This T cell receptor beta chain was captured in a study of STAT3 mutations in large granular lymphocyte leukemia. For the study at large: Roughly half of the longitudinally sequenced T-LGLL patients carried detectable canonical activating STAT3 mutations. Study results and limitations: Samples missed the first appearance of the clone. At least one immunodominant TCR beta clonotype appeared in every T-cell large granular lymphocyte leukemia patient. Some patients had persisting codominant clonotypes that could mask small clones.

This table comes from immunoSEQ multiplex PCR, and its TCRdb copy is limited to in-frame clones, with some not included. The repertoire consists of about 40,000 clones, with about 88% occurring once and the leading ten covering 0.4% to 0.5%. As to this clone: Its antigen is not identified.

V lost 4 bases, J lost 3 bases, and 15 bases lay in between. CDR3 length: 15 residues. CDR1 and CDR2 from the germline V gene are MDHEN and SYDVKM. The receptor was derived from a human donor with T large granular lymphocyte leukemia. Some clones in this sample may be carry-over from other donors' samples. The specimen sequenced was PBMCs. This chain joins TRBV28 and TRBJ1-2, with D uncertain. The CDR3, as DNA: TGTGCCAGCAGTTACCCAATCTCGACGGACTATGGCTACACCTTC. Protein sequence: CASSYPISTDYGYTF.